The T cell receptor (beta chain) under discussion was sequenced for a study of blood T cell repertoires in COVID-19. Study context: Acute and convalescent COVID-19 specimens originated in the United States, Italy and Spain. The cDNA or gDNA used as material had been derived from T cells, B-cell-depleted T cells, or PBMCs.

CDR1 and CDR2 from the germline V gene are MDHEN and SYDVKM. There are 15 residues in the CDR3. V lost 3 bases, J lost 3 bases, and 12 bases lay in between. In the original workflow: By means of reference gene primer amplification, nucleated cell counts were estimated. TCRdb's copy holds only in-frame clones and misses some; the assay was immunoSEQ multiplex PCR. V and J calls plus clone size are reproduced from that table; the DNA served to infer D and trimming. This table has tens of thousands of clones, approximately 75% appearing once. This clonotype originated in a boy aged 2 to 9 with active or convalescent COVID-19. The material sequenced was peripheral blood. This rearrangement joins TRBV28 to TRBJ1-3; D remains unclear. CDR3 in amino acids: CASSFGFAGGNTIYF. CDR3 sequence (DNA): TGTGCCAGCAGTTTTGGCTTTGCAGGTGGAAACACCATATATTTT.